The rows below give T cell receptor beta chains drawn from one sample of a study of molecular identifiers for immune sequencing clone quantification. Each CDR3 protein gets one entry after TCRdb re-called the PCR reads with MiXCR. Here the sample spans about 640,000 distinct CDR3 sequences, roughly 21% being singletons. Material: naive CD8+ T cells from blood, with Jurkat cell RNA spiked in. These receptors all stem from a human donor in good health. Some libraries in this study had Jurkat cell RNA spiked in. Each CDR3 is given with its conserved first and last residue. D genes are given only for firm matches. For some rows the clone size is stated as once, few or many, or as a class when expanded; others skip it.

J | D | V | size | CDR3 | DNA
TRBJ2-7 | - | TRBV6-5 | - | CASSYSEGFEQYF | TGTGCCAGCAGTTACTCGGAGGGTTTCGAGCAGTACTTC
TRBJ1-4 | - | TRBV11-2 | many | CASSYPFPGEKLFF | TGTGCCAGCAGCTACCCGTTCCCGGGGGAAAAACTGTTTTTT
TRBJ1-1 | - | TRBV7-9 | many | CASSLPAGNTEAFF | TGTGCCAGCAGCTTGCCTGCGGGGAACACTGAAGCTTTCTTT
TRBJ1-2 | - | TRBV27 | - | CASSPGTPGLGYGYTF | TGTGCCAGCAGTCCCGGGACACCAGGTTTGGGTTATGGCTACACCTTC
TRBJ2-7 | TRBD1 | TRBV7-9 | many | CASSQTGDRVYEQYF | TGTGCCAGCAGCCAAACAGGGGATAGAGTGTACGAGCAGTACTTC
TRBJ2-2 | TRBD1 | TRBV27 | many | CASSPRDRSSGELFF | TGTGCCAGCAGTCCCCGGGACAGGTCGAGCGGGGAGCTGTTTTTT
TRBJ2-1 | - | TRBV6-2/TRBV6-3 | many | CASSKGGSYNEQFF | TGTGCCAGCAGTAAGGGGGGCTCCTACAATGAGCAGTTCTTC
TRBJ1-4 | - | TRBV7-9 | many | CASSLDLNEKLFF | TGTGCCAGCAGCTTAGACCTTAATGAAAAACTGTTTTTT
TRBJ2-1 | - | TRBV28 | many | CASIPGAGNSYNEQFF | TGTGCCAGCATCCCTGGTGCGGGGAACTCCTACAATGAGCAGTTCTTC
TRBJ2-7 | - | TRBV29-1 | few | CSVDVVGSYEQYF | TGCAGCGTTGATGTCGTGGGCTCCTACGAGCAGTACTTC
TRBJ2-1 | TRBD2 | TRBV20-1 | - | CSEVLAGEVGPYNEQFF | TGCAGTGAGGTCCTAGCGGGAGAAGTTGGCCCCTACAATGAGCAGTTCTTC
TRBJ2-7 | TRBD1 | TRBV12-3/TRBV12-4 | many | CASTPRGTGGLYEQYF | TGTGCCAGCACCCCACGTGGGACAGGGGGCCTCTACGAGCAGTACTTC
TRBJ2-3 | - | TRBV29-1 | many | CSVVLLDTQYF | TGCAGCGTTGTTTTACTGGATACGCAGTATTTT
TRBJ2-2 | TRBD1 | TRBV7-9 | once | CASSFMTGDTGELFF | TGTGCCAGCAGCTTTATGACAGGGGACACCGGGGAGCTGTTTTTT
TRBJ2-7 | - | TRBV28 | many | CASSLGLLSSYEQYF | TGTGCCAGCAGCCTCGGCCTGCTAAGCTCCTACGAGCAGTACTTC
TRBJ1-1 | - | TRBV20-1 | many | CSASSRGLNTEAFF | TGCAGTGCTAGTAGTAGGGGATTGAACACTGAAGCTTTCTTT
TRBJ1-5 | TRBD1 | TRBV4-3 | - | CASSQEHRWDRGIPQHF | TGCGCCAGCAGCCAAGAGCATCGGTGGGACAGGGGGATACCCCAGCATTTT
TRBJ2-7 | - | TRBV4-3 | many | CASSQDLGAASYEQYF | TGCGCCAGCAGCCAAGACCTGGGGGCAGCTTCCTACGAGCAGTACTTC
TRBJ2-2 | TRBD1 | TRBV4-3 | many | CASSQDWGIGTGNTGELFF | TGCGCCAGCAGCCAAGATTGGGGTATAGGGACAGGGAACACCGGGGAGCTGTTTTTT
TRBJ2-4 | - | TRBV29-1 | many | CSVAVSKNIQYF | TGCAGCGTTGCAGTTTCCAAAAACATTCAGTACTTC
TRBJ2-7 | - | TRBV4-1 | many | CASSQDQGPASYEQYF | TGCGCCAGCAGCCAAGACCAGGGACCGGCCTCCTACGAGCAGTACTTC
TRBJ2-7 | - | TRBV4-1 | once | CASSQDLAPRGLREQYF | TGCGCCAGCAGCCAAGATCTGGCCCCACGTGGGCTCCGGGAGCAGTACTTC
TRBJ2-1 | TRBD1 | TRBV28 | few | CASSLWSGGRSSYNEQFF | TGTGCCAGCAGTTTATGGTCAGGGGGAAGGAGCTCCTACAATGAGCAGTTCTTC
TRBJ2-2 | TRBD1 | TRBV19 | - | CASTIGDRGVGELFF | TGTGCCAGTACCATAGGGGACAGGGGTGTTGGGGAGCTGTTTTTT
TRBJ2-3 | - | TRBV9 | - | CAGSPLLAQGDTQYF | TGTGCCGGCAGCCCCCTTCTGGCTCAGGGGGATACGCAGTATTTT
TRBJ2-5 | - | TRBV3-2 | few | CARAGRDQETQYF | TGTGCCCGGGCCGGTAGGGACCAAGAGACCCAGTACTTC
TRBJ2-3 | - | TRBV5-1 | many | CASSLIGGPTDTQYF | TGCGCCAGCAGCTTGATCGGCGGGCCCACAGATACGCAGTATTTT
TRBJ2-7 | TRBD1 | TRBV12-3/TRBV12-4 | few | CASSFGDRVFSYEQYF | TGTGCCAGCAGCTTCGGGGACAGGGTCTTCTCCTACGAGCAGTACTTC
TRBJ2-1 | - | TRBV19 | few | CASSIPGGEQFF | TGTGCCAGTAGTATCCCTGGAGGCGAGCAGTTCTTC
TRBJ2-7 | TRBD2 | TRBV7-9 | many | CASSPKGGNEQYF | TGTGCCAGCAGTCCCAAGGGAGGGAACGAGCAGTACTTC
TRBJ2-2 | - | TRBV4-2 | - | CASSLITGPTGELFF | TGTGCCAGCAGCCTGATTACAGGGCCCACCGGGGAGCTGTTTTTT
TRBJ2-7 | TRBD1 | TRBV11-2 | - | CASSSGGPGPAQVRPYEQHF | TGTGCCAGCAGCTCAGGGGGTCCGGGACCAGCCCAAGTCCGGCCTTACGAGCAGCACTTC
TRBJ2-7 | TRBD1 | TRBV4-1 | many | CASSQTQGEVEQYF | TGCGCCAGCAGCCAAACACAGGGGGAGGTCGAGCAGTACTTC
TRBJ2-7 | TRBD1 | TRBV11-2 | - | CASSPGQGKDEQYF | TGTGCCAGCAGCCCGGGACAGGGGAAGGACGAGCAGTACTTC
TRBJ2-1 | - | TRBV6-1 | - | CAGMRDRNYNEQFF | TGTGCCGGAATGCGGGACAGAAACTACAATGAGCAGTTCTTC
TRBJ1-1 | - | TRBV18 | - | CASSHPTDYTNTEAFF | TGTGCCAGCTCACACCCGACTGATTACACGAACACTGAAGCTTTCTTT
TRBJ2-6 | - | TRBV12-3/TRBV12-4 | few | CASSRASRMANVLTF | TGTGCCAGCAGTCGAGCCTCCAGGATGGCCAACGTCCTGACTTTC
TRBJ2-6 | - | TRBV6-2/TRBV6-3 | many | CASTLFPGANVLTF | TGTGCCAGCACCCTATTCCCTGGGGCCAACGTCCTGACTTTC
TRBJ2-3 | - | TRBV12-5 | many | CASGPGTGGSTDTQYF | TGTGCTAGTGGTCCCGGAACAGGAGGAAGCACAGATACGCAGTATTTT
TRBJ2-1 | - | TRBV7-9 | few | CASSQGAGPNEQFF | TGTGCCAGCAGCCAAGGGGCGGGCCCCAATGAGCAGTTCTTC
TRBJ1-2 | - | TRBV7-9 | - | CASGPWDIYGYTF | TGTGCCAGCGGCCCCTGGGACATTTATGGCTACACCTTC
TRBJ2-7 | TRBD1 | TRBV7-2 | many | CASSTYRGSTYEQYF | TGTGCCAGCAGCACCTACAGGGGGTCAACCTACGAGCAGTACTTC
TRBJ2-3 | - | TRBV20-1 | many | CSAREEAVAASTDTQYF | TGCAGTGCTAGAGAAGAGGCGGTAGCGGCTAGCACAGATACGCAGTATTTT
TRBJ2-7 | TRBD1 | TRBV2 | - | CASRGRGRVIYKQYF | TGTGCCAGCCGCGGTAGGGGGCGCGTTATCTACAAGCAGTACTTC
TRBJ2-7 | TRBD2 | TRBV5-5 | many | CASSLGLAGGDEQYF | TGTGCCAGCAGCTTGGGACTAGCGGGGGGCGACGAGCAGTACTTC
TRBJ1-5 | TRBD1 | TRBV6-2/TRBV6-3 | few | CASSYGQGAFQPQHF | TGTGCCAGCAGTTACGGACAGGGGGCGTTTCAGCCCCAGCATTTT
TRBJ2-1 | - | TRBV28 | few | CASSFVSGSNEQFF | TGTGCCAGCAGTTTTGTGAGCGGAAGCAATGAGCAGTTCTTC
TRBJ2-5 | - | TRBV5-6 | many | CASSLVRLPIQETQYF | TGTGCCAGCAGCTTGGTGCGTCTGCCAATCCAAGAGACCCAGTACTTC
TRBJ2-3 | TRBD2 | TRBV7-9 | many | CASSLAVAGGTDTQYF | TGTGCCAGCAGCTTAGCTGTAGCGGGGGGCACAGATACGCAGTATTTT
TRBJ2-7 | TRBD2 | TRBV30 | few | CAWSVVRPSLAGEEQYF | TGTGCCTGGAGTGTTGTAAGGCCATCGCTAGCGGGTGAAGAGCAGTACTTC
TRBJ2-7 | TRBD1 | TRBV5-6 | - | CASSLGQGAFEQYF | TGTGCCAGCAGCCTCGGACAGGGGGCCTTCGAGCAGTACTTC
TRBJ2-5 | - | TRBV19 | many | CASSISGGFGGETQYF | TGTGCCAGTAGTATTTCGGGGGGCTTTGGGGGTGAGACCCAGTACTTC
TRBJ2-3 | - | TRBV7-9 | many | CASSFGEDTQYF | TGTGCCAGCAGCTTTGGTGAAGATACGCAGTATTTT
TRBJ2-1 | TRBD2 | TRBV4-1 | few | CASSRGALAENNEQFF | TGCGCCAGCAGCCGCGGAGCACTAGCGGAAAACAATGAGCAGTTCTTC